Shown below are 8 T cell receptor beta chains from a single sample sequenced in a study of T cell responses to AZD1222 COVID-19 vaccine. Data came from immunoSEQ multiplex PCR; TCRdb stores just in-frame clones and leaves some out. The repertoire has 85,000 to 90,000 clones, roughly 89% of them found once; the top ten carry around 5%. Specimen: peripheral blood, collected 28 days after the second AZD1222 dose. These TCRs come from an adult who received the AZD1222 COVID-19 vaccine.

The rearrangement uses TRBV12-3 or TRBV12-4 and TRBJ2-3, with D possibly TRBD1 on 6 matching bases. The CDR3 length is 12 residues. V dropped 4 bases and J dropped 7 bases, with 9 bases sitting between them. In nucleotides, the CDR3 is TGTGCCAGCAGTTCGGACAGCTATACGCAGTATTTT. This gives the protein CASSSDSYTQYF.

CDR3 residues: CATSRSGTASYEQYF. CDR3 nucleotides: TGTGCCACCAGCAGGTCCGGGACAGCGTCCTACGAGCAGTACTTC. The chain joins TRBV15 to TRBJ2-7, with 7 bases matching TRBD1. The CDR3 spans 15 residues. The junction had 6 bases not matched to a gene; V was cut back by 3 bases and J by 1 base. The V gene's germline CDR1 is LNHNV and CDR2 YYDKDF (reference sequence).

Note on this clone: One end of the junction fails to match germline, which may point to a read error. The chain is built from TRBV3-1 (or the pseudogene TRBV3-2) and TRBJ2-2; D not certain. The CDR3 spans 15 residues. CDR1 is LGHDT, CDR2 YNNKEL, per germline (reference sequence). The CDR3 loop reads CASSKELRLTGELFF. The CDR3 DNA reads as TGTGCCAGCAGCAAAGAGCTGCGACTCACCGGGGAGCTGTTTTTT.

This clone was detected only once. The rearrangement uses TRBV9 and TRBJ2-2, with TRBD2 identical over 7 bases. Germline CDR1 and CDR2: SGDLS and YYNGEE. The CDR3 contains 14 residues. The ends lost 4 bases at V and 5 bases at J; junction bases unmatched: 5. CDR3: CASSPSGTTGELFF. The CDR3 coding sequence is TGTGCCAGCAGCCCTAGCGGCACAACCGGGGAGCTGTTTTTT.

This chain connects TRBV10-3 to TRBJ2-3; tentatively, D is TRBD2 (6 bases). This CDR3 spans 14 amino acids. V was shortened by 3 bases and J by 2 bases, with 9 bases between the two germline ends. The germline V gene has CDR1 ENHRY and CDR2 SYGVKD. The CDR3 loop is CAISERDSTDTQYF. The CDR3 region has the DNA TGTGCCATCAGTGAAAGGGACTCCACAGATACGCAGTATTTT.

The gene calls are TRBV9 and TRBJ1-2; D is uncertain. The ends were cut back, 6 bases at V and 7 bases at J, with 19 bases in the middle. Germline values: CDR1 SGDLS, CDR2 YYNGEE. The CDR3 has 14 residues. Here the CDR3 DNA reads TGTGCCAGCACCCAGTCACAATTGGCTAGTGGCTACACCTTC. Protein: CASTQSQLASGYTF.

This chain connects TRBV11-2 to TRBJ1-2, with TRBD1 identical over 7 bases. This CDR3 contains 17 residues. CDR1 SGHAT and CDR2 FQNNGV come from the germline V gene. Losses at the gene ends were 1 base for V and 4 bases for J; bases not matched to a gene: 12. The CDR3 is CASSLGQTAGGIYGYTF. As DNA, the CDR3 is TGTGCCAGCAGCTTAGGTCAAACGGCAGGGGGGATCTATGGCTACACCTTC.

The rearrangement links TRBV6-5 to TRBJ1-1; tentative D call: TRBD1 (5 bases). The CDR3 consists of 15 residues. V shed 7 bases and J shed 5 bases, with 20 bases lying between them. Germline-derived CDR1 and CDR2 are MNHEY and SVGAGI. The DNA for the CDR3 is TGTGCCAGCAAAGGAGGGGCGGGCTCGGGTACTGAAGCTTTCTTT. It specifies CASKGGAGSGTEAFF.